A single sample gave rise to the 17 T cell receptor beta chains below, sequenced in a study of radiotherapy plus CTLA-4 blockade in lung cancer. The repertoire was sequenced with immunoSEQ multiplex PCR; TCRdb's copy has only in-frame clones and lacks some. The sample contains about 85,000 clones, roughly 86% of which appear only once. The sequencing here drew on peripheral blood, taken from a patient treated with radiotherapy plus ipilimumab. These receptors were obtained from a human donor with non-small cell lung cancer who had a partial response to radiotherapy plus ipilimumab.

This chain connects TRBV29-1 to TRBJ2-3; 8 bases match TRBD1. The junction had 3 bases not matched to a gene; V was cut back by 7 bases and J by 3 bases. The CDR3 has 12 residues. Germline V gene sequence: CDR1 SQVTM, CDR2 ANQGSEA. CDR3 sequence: CSARTGTDTQYF. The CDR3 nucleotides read TGCAGCGCCAGGACAGGGACAGATACGCAGTATTTT.

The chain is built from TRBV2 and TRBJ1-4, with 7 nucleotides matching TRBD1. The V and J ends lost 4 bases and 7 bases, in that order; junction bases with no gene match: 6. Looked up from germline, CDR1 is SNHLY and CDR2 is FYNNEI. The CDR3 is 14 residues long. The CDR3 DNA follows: TGTGCCAGCAGTGGACAGGGCTCGGGTGAAAAACTGTTTTTT. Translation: CASSGQGSGEKLFF.

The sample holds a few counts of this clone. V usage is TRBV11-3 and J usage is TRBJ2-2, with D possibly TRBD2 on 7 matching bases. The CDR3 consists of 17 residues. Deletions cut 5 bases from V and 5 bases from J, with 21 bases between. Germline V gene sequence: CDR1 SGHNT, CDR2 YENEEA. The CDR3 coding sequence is TGTGCCAGCAGCCACCCCCAGGGGAGGGGTGGAACCGGGGAGCTGTTTTTT. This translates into CASSHPQGRGGTGELFF.

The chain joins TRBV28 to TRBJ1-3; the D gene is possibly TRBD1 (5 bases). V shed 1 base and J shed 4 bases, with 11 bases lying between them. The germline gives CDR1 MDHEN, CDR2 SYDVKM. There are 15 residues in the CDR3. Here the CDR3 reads CASSLSGIRGNTIYF. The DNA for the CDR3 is TGTGCCAGCAGTTTATCAGGGATCCGGGGAAACACCATATATTTT. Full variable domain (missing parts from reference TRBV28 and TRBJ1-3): DVKVTQSSRYLVKRTGEKVFLECVQDMDHENMFWYRQDPGLGLRLIYFSYDVKMKEKGDIPEGYSVSREKKERFSLILESASTNQTSMYLCASSLSGIRGNTIYFGEGSWLTVV.

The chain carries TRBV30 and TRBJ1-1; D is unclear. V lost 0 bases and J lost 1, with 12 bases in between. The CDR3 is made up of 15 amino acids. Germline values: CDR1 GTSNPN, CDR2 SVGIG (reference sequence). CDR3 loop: CAWSVLNSWNTEAFF. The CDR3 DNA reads TGTGCCTGGAGTGTACTTAACAGCTGGAACACTGAAGCTTTCTTT.

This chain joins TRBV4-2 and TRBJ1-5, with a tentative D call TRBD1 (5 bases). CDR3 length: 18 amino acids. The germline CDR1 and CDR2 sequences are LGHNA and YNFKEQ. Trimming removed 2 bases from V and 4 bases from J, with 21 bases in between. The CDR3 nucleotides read TGTGCCAGCAGCCAAAGCGGGCGGGGAGTGGGGGGGAATCAGCCCCAGCATTTT. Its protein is CASSQSGRGVGGNQPQHF.

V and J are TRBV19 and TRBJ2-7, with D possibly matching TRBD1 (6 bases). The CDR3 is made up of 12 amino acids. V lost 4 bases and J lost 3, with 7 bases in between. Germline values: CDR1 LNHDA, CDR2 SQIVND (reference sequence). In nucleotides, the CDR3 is TGTGCCAGTAGTAAGGGGGACTACGAGCAGTACTTC. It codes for CASSKGDYEQYF.

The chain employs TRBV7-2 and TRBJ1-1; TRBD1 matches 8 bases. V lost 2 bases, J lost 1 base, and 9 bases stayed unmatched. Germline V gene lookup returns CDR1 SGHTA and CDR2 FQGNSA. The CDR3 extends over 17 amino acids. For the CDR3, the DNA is TGTGCCAGCAGCTTAAGGTTCCCGGGACAGGAGAACACTGAAGCTTTCTTT. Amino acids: CASSLRFPGQENTEAFF.

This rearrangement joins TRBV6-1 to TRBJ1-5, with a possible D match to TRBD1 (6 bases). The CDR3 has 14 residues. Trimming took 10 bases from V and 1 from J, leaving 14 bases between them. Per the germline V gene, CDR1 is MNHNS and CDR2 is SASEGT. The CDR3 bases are TGTGCCACCTCGGGACATCGGAGCAATCAGCCCCAGCATTTT. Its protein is CATSGHRSNQPQHF.

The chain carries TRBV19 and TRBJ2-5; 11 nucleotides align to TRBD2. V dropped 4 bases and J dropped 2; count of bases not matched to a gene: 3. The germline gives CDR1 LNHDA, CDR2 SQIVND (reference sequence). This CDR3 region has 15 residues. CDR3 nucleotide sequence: TGTGCCAGTAGTAATAGACTAGCGGGACAAGAGACCCAGTACTTC. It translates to CASSNRLAGQETQYF.

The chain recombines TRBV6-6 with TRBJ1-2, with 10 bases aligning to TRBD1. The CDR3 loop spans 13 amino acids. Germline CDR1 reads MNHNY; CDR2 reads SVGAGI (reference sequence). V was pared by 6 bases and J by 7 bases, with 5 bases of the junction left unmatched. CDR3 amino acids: CASSRQGAGGYTF. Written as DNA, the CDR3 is TGTGCCAGCAGCAGACAGGGGGCAGGTGGCTACACCTTC.

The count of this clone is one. As DNA, the CDR3 is TGTGCCAGCAGCTTAATAGGGCGGGGGCGCGATGAGCAGTTCTTC. Protein: CASSLIGRGRDEQFF. The chain couples TRBV7-3 to TRBJ2-1; D might be TRBD2 (7 bases). Germline V gene lookup returns CDR1 SGHTA and CDR2 FQGTGA. V dropped 1 base and J dropped 8 bases, with 15 bases sitting between them. CDR3 length equals 15 residues.

CDR3 protein: CASSPRAGEETQYF. The CDR3, as DNA: TGTGCCAGCTCACCTCGGGCAGGGGAAGAGACCCAGTACTTC. The chain couples TRBV18 to TRBJ2-5; possible D gene TRBD1, 6 bases. CDR3 length: 14 amino acids. Trimming took off 3 bases at V and 3 bases at J, with 11 bases between the two ends. Looked up from germline, CDR1 is KGHSH and CDR2 is LQKENI.

The CDR3 protein is CATSRDLTDFPGEQYV. In DNA form, the CDR3 reads TGTGCCACCAGCAGAGATCTCACGGATTTTCCCGGGGAGCAGTACGTC. The V and J genes are TRBV15 and TRBJ2-7; the D is unclear. CDR1 and CDR2 (germline): LNHNV, YYDKDF (reference sequence). CDR3 length equals 16 residues. V lost 0 bases and J lost 7, with 19 bases in between.

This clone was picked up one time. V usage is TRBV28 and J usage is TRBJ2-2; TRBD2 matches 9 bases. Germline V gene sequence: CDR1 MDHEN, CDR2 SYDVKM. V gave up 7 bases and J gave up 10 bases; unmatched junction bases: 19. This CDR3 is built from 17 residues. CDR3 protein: CASTTTGLALSGEELFF. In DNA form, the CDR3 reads TGTGCCAGCACCACGACGGGACTAGCCCTCTCGGGTGAGGAGCTGTTTTTT.

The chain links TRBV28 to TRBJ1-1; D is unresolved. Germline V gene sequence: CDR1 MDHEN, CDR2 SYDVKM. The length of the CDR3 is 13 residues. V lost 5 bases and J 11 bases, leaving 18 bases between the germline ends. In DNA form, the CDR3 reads TGTGCCAGCAGTCAGAACCGGGAGCTCTGGGCTTTCTTT. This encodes CASSQNRELWAFF.

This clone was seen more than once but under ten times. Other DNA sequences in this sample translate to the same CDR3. The CDR3 region has the DNA TGTGCCAGTAGTAGTGGACAGAACTCTGGAAACACCATATATTTT. This codes for CASSSGQNSGNTIYF. V and J are TRBV19 and TRBJ1-3; possible D gene TRBD1, 6 bases. V lost 4 bases and J 0 bases, leaving 10 bases between the germline ends. This CDR3 has 15 amino acids. Per the germline V gene, CDR1 is LNHDA and CDR2 is SQIVND (reference sequence). Drawing the rest from reference TRBV19 and TRBJ1-3, the complete variable domain is DGGITQSPKYLFRKEGQNVTLSCEQNLNHDAMYWYRQDPGQGLRLIYYSQIVNDFQKGDIAEGYSVSREKKESFPLTVTSAQKNPTAFYLCASSSGQNSGNTIYFGEGSWLTVV.